A selection of T cell receptor beta chains follows, all from one sample in a study of blood T cell repertoires in COVID-19. Profiled with immunoSEQ multiplex PCR; TCRdb holds only in-frame clones, not every one. In the table there are over 150,000 clones, 70% to 85% of which are singletons. Sequenced material: peripheral blood. The receptors stem from a human donor in a cohort sampled during active COVID-19. Each CDR3 is given with its conserved first and last residue. The order of the fields is CDR3 length, clone size, J gene, D gene, V gene, CDR3 DNA, CDR3 protein. The D gene is left open where the match is weak. Size values are once, few and many counts, or a class for expanded clones, and some rows have none.

>14|-|TRBJ2-7|TRBD2|TRBV5-5
TGTGCCAGCGGGACTAGCGGGAGCTCCTACGAGCAGTACTTC
CASGTSGSSYEQYF
>12|-|TRBJ1-2|TRBD1|TRBV29-1
TGCAGCACACCAGACAGGGTCTCTGGCTACACCTTC
CSTPDRVSGYTF
>15|few|TRBJ2-2|-|TRBV11-2
TGTGCCAGCAGTCCGGCGGCAGGGAAGGCCGGGGAGCTGTTTTTT
CASSPAAGKAGELFF
>12|-|TRBJ2-7|-|TRBV28
TGTGCCAGCAGTTCCCCTTACTACGAGCAGTACTTC
CASSSPYYEQYF
>14|once|TRBJ2-7|TRBD2|TRBV2
TGTGCCAGCAGTGATCGGGGGGACCCCTACGAGCAGTACTTC
CASSDRGDPYEQYF
>13|-|TRBJ1-5|-|TRBV6-5
TGTGCCAGCAACGATCGGAGAAATCAGCCCCAGCATTTT
CASNDRRNQPQHF
>18|-|TRBJ2-1|TRBD2|TRBV7-8
TGTGCCAGCAGCTTAGATCGGATGGGACTAGCGGGTGAAAACGAGCAGTTCTTC
CASSLDRMGLAGENEQFF
>16|-|TRBJ1-1|TRBD1|TRBV5-5
TGTGCCAGCAGCTTGATCCAGGGGGCGGGGAAGCCTGAAGCTTTCTTT
CASSLIQGAGKPEAFF
>13|few|TRBJ2-5|TRBD1|TRBV27
TGTGCCAGCAGATTACAGGGGCGGGAGACCCAGTACTTC
CASRLQGRETQYF
>12|few|TRBJ2-7|-|TRBV13
TGTGCCAGCAGGCGGACTAGGGGGGAGCAGTACTTC
CASRRTRGEQYF
>12|-|TRBJ1-1|-|TRBV18
TGTGCCAGCTCACCATTGGAGGGGGAAGCTTTCTTT
CASSPLEGEAFF
>14|-|TRBJ2-5|TRBD2|TRBV5-6
TGTGCCAGCAGCTTGGGTGAACTAGCGGGGACCCAGTACTTC
CASSLGELAGTQYF
>14|-|TRBJ1-6|-|TRBV27
TGTGCCAGCAGTTTATGGGGCCAAAATTCACCCCTCCACTTT
CASSLWGQNSPLHF
>16|-|TRBJ1-2|-|TRBV19
TGTGCCAGTAGTATTGCTACCGGGGACTGGGACTATGGCTACACCTTC
CASSIATGDWDYGYTF
>14|-|TRBJ2-3|TRBD1|TRBV7-2
TGTGCCAGCAGCTTCGGGACAGGGGGCGATACGCAGTATTTT
CASSFGTGGDTQYF
>13|-|TRBJ2-1|-|TRBV12-3/TRBV12-4
TGTGCCAGCAGTTCAGACTGGCGTTATGAGCAGTTCTTC
CASSSDWRYEQFF
>16|-|TRBJ2-5|TRBD2|TRBV12-5
TGTGCTAGTGGTTTGGACAGGACTAGAGGCGGAGAGACCCAGTACTTC
CASGLDRTRGGETQYF
>16|once|TRBJ1-6|-|TRBV4-2
TGTGCCAGCAGCCAAGATCGAGGGCATAGCAATTCACCCCTCCACTTT
CASSQDRGHSNSPLHF
>18|-|TRBJ2-5|TRBD2|TRBV2
TGTGCCAGCCGAACCGGGACTAGCGGGAGGGCGGCAGGAGAGACCCAGTACTTC
CASRTGTSGRAAGETQYF
>15|-|TRBJ2-1|TRBD2|TRBV9
TGTGCCAGCAGCGCCCGGACTAGCTTACACAATGAGCAGTTCTTC
CASSARTSLHNEQFF
>12|-|TRBJ2-2|-|TRBV7-9
TGTGCCAGCAGCCAGGCCACCGGGGAGCTGTTTTTT
CASSQATGELFF
>16|once|TRBJ2-3|TRBD2|TRBV2
TGTGCCAGCAGTGGGACTAGCGGGAGTCTAGCAGATACGCAGTATTTT
CASSGTSGSLADTQYF
>14|-|TRBJ1-1|-|TRBV5-1
TGCGCCAGCAGCTTGGGGCCCCACGGGACTGAAGCTTTCTTT
CASSLGPHGTEAFF
>16|-|TRBJ2-1|TRBD2|TRBV7-7
TGTGCCAGCAGCTTAGATTTGGCTAGCGGGAGCTATGAGCAGTTCTTC
CASSLDLASGSYEQFF
>16|-|TRBJ2-3|TRBD2|TRBV6-1
TGTGCCAGCAGTGGGACTAGCGGGAGCGGCACAGATACGCAGTATTTT
CASSGTSGSGTDTQYF
>18|-|TRBJ2-4|TRBD2|TRBV28
TGTGCCAGCAGCCGTCTGAGAGCGGGAGGTTCGGCCAAAAACATTCAGTACTTC
CASSRLRAGGSAKNIQYF
>16|-|TRBJ2-5|TRBD2|TRBV7-6
TGTGCCAGCAGCCCCGGGGGCGGGAGGGCCCAAGAGACCCAGTACTTC
CASSPGGGRAQETQYF
>17|-|TRBJ2-7|TRBD2|TRBV5-1
TGCGCCAGCAGCTTGCGGCCTAGCGGGAGGCCAGAGGGGGAGCAGTACTTC
CASSLRPSGRPEGEQYF
>16|-|TRBJ2-7|TRBD1|TRBV30
TGTGCCTGGAGTTCCTCCGGGACAGGGAATGTGAGAGTGCAGTACTTC
CAWSSSGTGNVRVQYF